Each of the 31 T cell receptor beta chains below was sequenced from the same sample in a study of T cells after posttransplantation cyclophosphamide. Measured with immunoSEQ multiplex PCR; TCRdb has only the in-frame clones, and not every one. In total the sample includes approximately 39,000 clones, none of them seen once. Sequences were obtained from PBMCs. The receptor source for this set is a girl aged 10-17 years in good health, CMV-negative, and a related stem cell transplant donor.

V is TRBV5-1 and J is TRBJ1-2; TRBD1 matches at 9 bases. This CDR3 comprises 16 residues. Germline V gene lookup returns CDR1 SGHRS and CDR2 YFSETQ. V shed 4 bases, J shed 1 base, and the junction held 8 bases outside the gene matches. The CDR3 DNA reads TGCGCCAGCAGCCTATTTAGACAGGGGGTTAACTATGGCTACACCTTC. As protein: CASSLFRQGVNYGYTF.

The chain joins TRBV19 to TRBJ2-5; TRBD1 agrees at 7 bases. Germline values: CDR1 LNHDA, CDR2 SQIVND (reference sequence). The trim removed 6 bases at V and 5 bases at J, leaving 9 bases unmatched. The CDR3 runs to 14 residues. The CDR3 coding sequence is TGTGCCAGTAGCCCAACAGGGGTGGGGGAGACCCAGTACTTC. Encoded protein: CASSPTGVGETQYF.

This clone occurred many times. V usage is TRBV6-5 and J usage is TRBJ2-7; 8 nucleotides agree with TRBD1. The CDR3 is made up of 15 amino acids. The germline CDR1 and CDR2 sequences are MNHEY and SVGAGI. After removal of 2 bases from V and 2 bases from J, the junction contained 5 bases not matched to a gene. The chain's CDR3 is CASSYRDRRTYEQYF. CDR3 DNA sequence: TGTGCCAGCAGTTACAGGGACAGGAGAACCTACGAGCAGTACTTC.

In this sample, this clone turned up many times. V usage is TRBV10-2 and J usage is TRBJ1-2; TRBD1 agrees at 10 bases. The CDR3 spans 14 residues. The V gene end was trimmed by 2 bases and the J gene end by 5 bases; junction bases not matched to a gene: 2. Germline CDR1 WSHSY, CDR2 SAAADI. This chain's CDR3 is CASSEGTGDYGYTF. The CDR3 DNA sequence: TGCGCCAGCAGTGAGGGGACAGGGGATTATGGCTACACCTTC.

This clone was observed a few times. The chain couples TRBV18 to TRBJ2-3; 9 positions agree with TRBD1. CDR1 and CDR2 from the germline V gene are KGHSH and LQKENI. V lost 5 bases and J lost 3; bases outside the gene matches: 6. This CDR3 spans 15 amino acids. The CDR3 here is CASSSGTGRTDTQYF. As DNA, the CDR3 is TGTGCCAGCTCATCCGGGACAGGGAGAACAGATACGCAGTATTTT.

This clone was counted at least ten times. This rearrangement joins TRBV2 to TRBJ1-3; 9 nucleotides line up with TRBD1. The trim removed 6 bases at V and 4 bases at J, leaving 4 bases unmatched. This CDR3 comprises 14 residues. Germline loops: CDR1 SNHLY, CDR2 FYNNEI. The CDR3 coding sequence is TGTGCCAGCAGCTTGACAGGGGGAGGAAACACCATATATTTT. It specifies CASSLTGGGNTIYF.

This clone has a handful of counts. The chain employs TRBV9 and TRBJ1-4, with D possibly being TRBD1 (5 bases). The V gene lost 4 bases and the J gene lost 4 bases, with 8 bases spanning the gap. The CDR3 has 13 residues. The germline gives CDR1 SGDLS, CDR2 YYNGEE. In DNA form, the CDR3 reads TGTGCCAGCAGCCCGGGGGGTAATGAAAAACTGTTTTTT. Its translation: CASSPGGNEKLFF.

This clone occurred many times. This chain connects TRBV7-9 to TRBJ2-6; no clear D. Trimming shortened V by 1 base and J by 1 base, and 11 bases separated the two germline ends. Germline CDR1 reads SEHNR; CDR2 reads FQNEAQ (reference sequence). The CDR3 has 17 amino acids. The CDR3 protein is CASSLDSSRSGANVLTF. The CDR3 DNA sequence: TGTGCCAGCAGCTTAGATAGTTCCCGGTCTGGGGCCAACGTCCTGACTTTC.

This clone was observed a handful of times. J is TRBJ2-2 and V is TRBV6-1; TRBD1 is a possible D gene (6 bases). The germline CDR1 and CDR2 sequences are MNHNS and SASEGT. V was cut by 6 bases and J by 6 bases, with 14 bases left in between. The CDR3 is 14 residues long. Written as DNA, the CDR3 is TGTGCCAGCAGGGTGGGGGCGGACCCCGGGGAGCTGTTTTTT. Protein: CASRVGADPGELFF.

The genes are TRBV7-8 and TRBJ2-3; TRBD1 matches at 8 bases. The J segment lost 2 bases and the V segment lost 5 bases, leaving 9 bases of the junction unmatched. CDR1 SGHVS and CDR2 FQNEAQ come from the germline V gene. The CDR3 runs 16 residues. The CDR3 reads CASSPSRDRYTDTQYF. CDR3 nucleotides: TGTGCCAGCAGCCCTAGTCGGGACAGGTACACAGATACGCAGTATTTT.

This clone was seen repeatedly, ten times or more. This chain uses TRBV7-9 with TRBJ2-3; 8 nucleotides agree with TRBD1. The CDR3 consists of 17 residues. Trimming cost V 5 bases and J 0 bases; bases outside gene matches: 10. Germline loops: CDR1 SEHNR, CDR2 FQNEAQ (reference sequence). The CDR3 loop reads CASSELMTGASTDTQYF. CDR3 sequence (DNA): TGTGCCAGCAGCGAGCTAATGACAGGGGCCAGCACAGATACGCAGTATTTT.

V is TRBV5-1 and J is TRBJ2-7, with 7 bases lining up with TRBD2. The CDR3 is 14 amino acids. Germline values: CDR1 SGHRS, CDR2 YFSETQ. The V segment lost 0 bases and the J segment 3 bases; nucleotides outside the gene matches: 3. This chain's CDR3 is CASSLVAGVYEQYF. The CDR3 DNA sequence: TGCGCCAGCAGCTTGGTGGCGGGAGTCTACGAGCAGTACTTC.

This clone has just a few counts. The chain couples TRBV19 to TRBJ2-7, with 7 bases that match TRBD2. The germline gives CDR1 LNHDA, CDR2 SQIVND (reference sequence). With 5 bases clipped from V and 3 bases from J, the junction kept 10 bases outside the gene matches. The CDR3 totals 15 residues. The CDR3 is CASSSAGEGVYEQYF. In nucleotides, the CDR3 is TGTGCCAGTAGTTCGGCGGGAGAAGGGGTCTACGAGCAGTACTTC. The whole variable domain, filled in from reference TRBV19 and TRBJ2-7, reads DGGITQSPKYLFRKEGQNVTLSCEQNLNHDAMYWYRQDPGQGLRLIYYSQIVNDFQKGDIAEGYSVSREKKESFPLTVTSAQKNPTAFYLCASSSAGEGVYEQYFGPGTRLTVT.

The V and J genes are TRBV5-4 and TRBJ2-3, with TRBD1 matching over 8 bases. From germline, CDR1 is SGHNT and CDR2 YYREEE (reference sequence). Trimming at V came to 2 bases and at J to 7 bases, leaving 9 bases not matched to a gene. The CDR3 runs to 15 residues. CDR3 region: CASSLPGQGFYTQYF. The DNA of the CDR3 is TGTGCCAGCAGCTTACCAGGACAGGGATTTTATACGCAGTATTTT. The whole variable domain, filled in from reference TRBV5-4 and TRBJ2-3, reads ETGVTQSPTHLIKTRGQQVTLRCSSQSGHNTVSWYQQALGQGPQFIFQYYREEENGRGNFPPRFSGLQFPNYSSELNVNALELDDSALYLCASSLPGQGFYTQYFGPGTRLTVL.

Many counts were recorded for this clone. The CDR3 DNA reads as TGTGCCACCAACAAACTACAGGGTGGCACTGAAGCTTTCTTT. Protein product: CATNKLQGGTEAFF. The chain couples TRBV6-1 to TRBJ1-1; D possibly corresponds to TRBD1 (6 bases). The CDR3 extends over 14 amino acids. The V end was cut by 10 bases, the J end by 4 bases, with 19 bases between. Germline V gene data show CDR1 as MNHNS and CDR2 as SASEGT.

Many counts were recorded for this clone. The rearrangement links TRBV5-4 to TRBJ1-1; D remains ambiguous. The CDR3 runs 14 residues. V lost 5 bases and J 1 base, leaving 12 bases between the germline ends. CDR1 is SGHNT and CDR2 is YYREEE in the germline V gene (reference sequence). In DNA form, the CDR3 reads TGTGCCAGCAGTTTCGGGGAGAGGAACACTGAAGCTTTCTTT. This gives the protein CASSFGERNTEAFF.

This clone was found many times. The chain recombines TRBV19 with TRBJ2-2, with a possible D match to TRBD2 (5 bases). The CDR3 contains 12 residues. Germline assignment: CDR1 LNHDA and CDR2 SQIVND (reference sequence). The V and J ends lost 2 bases and 8 bases respectively, with 6 bases between them. The CDR3 reads CASSIRGGELFF. The CDR3 region has the DNA TGTGCCAGTAGTATACGCGGGGGGGAGCTGTTTTTT.

This clone appeared a few times. The chain combines TRBV5-4 with TRBJ2-5; tentative D call: TRBD2 (6 bases). Germline V CDR1 and CDR2: SGHNT, YYREEE (reference sequence). The CDR3 has 17 residues. V gave up 1 base and J gave up 2 bases, with 18 bases separating them. CDR3 in amino acids: CASSLRPSASRQETQYF. The CDR3 DNA reads TGTGCCAGCAGCTTGAGGCCTAGCGCGTCAAGGCAAGAGACCCAGTACTTC.

In this sample, this clone turned up many times. V is TRBV6-5 and J is TRBJ2-1; D perhaps matches TRBD2 (6 bases). CDR1 and CDR2 (germline): MNHEY, SVGAGI. The CDR3 has 15 amino acids. Deletions cut 2 bases from V and 4 bases from J, with 12 bases between. The CDR3 loop is CASSYAGGSYNEQFF. CDR3 DNA sequence: TGTGCCAGCAGTTACGCCGGGGGATCTTACAATGAGCAGTTCTTC.

This clone came up many times. This chain uses TRBV5-5 with TRBJ2-1; TRBD2 matches 11 bases. V gave up 4 bases and J gave up 6 bases; unmatched junction bases: 15. Germline lookup yields CDR1 SGHKS and CDR2 YYEKEE (reference sequence). The length of the CDR3 is 18 residues. CDR3 nucleotide sequence: TGTGCCAGCAGCACGAGGAAGCTAGCGGGGGGCTTTTCCAATGAGCAGTTCTTC. Residues: CASSTRKLAGGFSNEQFF.

This clone showed up many times. The CDR3 bases are TGTGCCATCGCCAAGGGGCAGGCCGATAGCAATCAGCCCCAGCATTTT. Its translation: CAIAKGQADSNQPQHF. The chain joins TRBV10-3 to TRBJ1-5; the D gene is possibly TRBD1 (5 bases). Germline loops: CDR1 ENHRY, CDR2 SYGVKD. The CDR3 contains 16 residues. V lost 8 bases, J lost 0 bases, and 17 bases lay in between.

This clone was detected ten times or more. This chain uses TRBV6-5 with TRBJ2-5, with D perhaps TRBD1 (6 bases). Germline assignment: CDR1 MNHEY and CDR2 SVGAGI. The V gene lost 2 bases and the J gene lost 4 bases, with 17 bases spanning the gap. This CDR3 contains 16 residues. The chain's CDR3 is CASSYNGDTGRETQYF. The DNA for the CDR3 is TGTGCCAGCAGTTACAACGGGGACACGGGGAGAGAGACCCAGTACTTC.

This clone was observed at least ten times. The chain uses TRBV5-1 and TRBJ2-7, with D hard to call. With 0 bases removed from V and 3 bases from J, the gap between germline ends came to 10 bases. The germline V gene encodes CDR1 SGHRS and CDR2 YFSETQ. This CDR3 region has 14 residues. The chain's CDR3 is CASSLARLGYEQYF. CDR3 nucleotides: TGCGCCAGCAGCTTGGCGCGGCTAGGCTACGAGCAGTACTTC. The full variable domain, its missing parts supplied by reference TRBV5-1 and TRBJ2-7, is KAGVTQTPRYLIKTRGQQVTLSCSPISGHRSVSWYQQTPGQGLQFLFEYFSETQRNKGNFPGRFSGRQFSNSRSEMNVSTLELGDSALYLCASSLARLGYEQYFGPGTRLTVT.

This clone occurred many times. CDR3 bases: TGCGCCAGCAGCCCAGCTGGGCAGGCGAACACCGGGGAGCTGTTTTTT. Residues: CASSPAGQANTGELFF. The chain couples TRBV4-3 to TRBJ2-2; D gene ambiguous. This CDR3 is 16 amino acids long. Trimming cost V 4 bases and J 0 bases, with 12 bases left between them. Germline V CDR1 and CDR2: LGHNA, YSLEER.

This clone was found many times. CDR3 nucleotides: TGTGCCACCAGCAGAGATCGACTGTCGCAGTATTTT. The encoded protein is CATSRDRLSQYF. The gene calls are TRBV15 and TRBJ2-3, with D unresolved. CDR1 and CDR2 (germline): LNHNV, YYDKDF (reference sequence). This CDR3 is built from 12 residues. V shed 0 bases and J shed 10 bases, with 8 bases lying between them.

This clone was recorded at least ten times. The V gene is TRBV28, the J gene TRBJ2-7; weak D call: TRBD1 (6 bases). Germline V gene data show CDR1 as MDHEN and CDR2 as SYDVKM. The CDR3 totals 12 residues. V was trimmed by 2 bases and J by 7 bases, leaving 9 bases between them. DNA of the CDR3: TGTGCCAGCAGTTTAGGGACATGGGAGCAGTACTTC. Translated, it gives CASSLGTWEQYF.

The table lists this clone with a few counts. This chain joins TRBV28 and TRBJ1-5; maybe TRBD1 (6 bases). From germline, CDR1 is MDHEN and CDR2 SYDVKM. With 7 bases removed from V and 7 bases from J, the gap between germline ends came to 14 bases. CDR3 size: 13 residues. The CDR3 DNA reads TGTGCCAGCATTCGCAGGGGAGACCAGCCCCAGCATTTT. Translating gives CASIRRGDQPQHF. Complete variable domain (other parts from reference TRBV28 and TRBJ1-5): DVKVTQSSRYLVKRTGEKVFLECVQDMDHENMFWYRQDPGLGLRLIYFSYDVKMKEKGDIPEGYSVSREKKERFSLILESASTNQTSMYLCASIRRGDQPQHFGDGTRLSIL.

The chain has TRBV4-1 and TRBJ2-1; TRBD2 agrees at 8 bases. Trimming took 6 bases from V and 3 from J; bases not matched to a gene: 4. This CDR3 has 14 amino acids. Germline assignment: CDR1 MGHRA and CDR2 YSYEKL. CDR3 region: CASRRLAGYNEQFF. Written as DNA, the CDR3 is TGCGCCAGCAGGAGGCTAGCGGGCTACAATGAGCAGTTCTTC.

In its sample, this clone was seen many times. The V gene is TRBV27, the J gene TRBJ2-2, with 8 nucleotides matching TRBD2. The germline V gene encodes CDR1 MNHEY and CDR2 SMNVEV (reference sequence). The CDR3 is made up of 14 amino acids. V gave up 7 bases and J gave up 3 bases; unmatched junction bases: 4. The CDR3 coding sequence is TGTGCCAGCAAGCGGGAGTTGGACACCGGGGAGCTGTTTTTT. Encoded protein: CASKRELDTGELFF.

This clone was recorded many times. The chain couples TRBV19 to TRBJ2-3, with 9 positions matching TRBD2. This CDR3 has 14 residues. J was trimmed by 4 bases and V by 5 bases; bases with no gene match: 4. CDR1 is LNHDA and CDR2 is SQIVND in the germline V gene (reference sequence). The CDR3 coding sequence is TGTGCCAGTAGTTTAGGACTAGCGTCAGATACGCAGTATTTT. Translated, it gives CASSLGLASDTQYF.

CDR3 sequence (DNA): TGTGCTAGTGGTTTGGTCACACAGTGGGCTTCAGCCCAGCATTTT. Residues: CASGLVTQWASAQHF. This chain joins TRBV12-5 and TRBJ1-5, with D hard to call. CDR1 LGHNT and CDR2 FRNRAP come from the germline V gene. This CDR3 contains 15 residues. The V and J ends lost 0 bases and 11 bases respectively, with 17 bases between them.